Below, 28 T cell receptor beta chains from the same sample are listed, as sequenced in a study of OX40 agonist ivuxolimab in advanced cancers. Method: immunoSEQ multiplex PCR; TCRdb's copy keeps in-frame clones and lacks some. The sample yields over 60,000 clones, nearly 90% seen once. The material sequenced was CD4+ or CD8+ T cells sorted from blood, taken in a trial of the OX40 agonist ivuxolimab. Receptor source: an adult with an advanced solid tumor such as melanoma, head and neck, liver or kidney cancer.

The V gene is TRBV7-2, the J gene TRBJ2-7; no clear D. Germline loops: CDR1 SGHTA, CDR2 FQGNSA. V lost 5 bases and J lost 6, with 8 bases in between. The CDR3 runs to 11 residues. This chain's CDR3 is CASSATSEQYF. The CDR3 DNA follows: TGTGCCAGCAGCGCCACTTCCGAGCAGTACTTC.

The chain joins TRBV4-3 to TRBJ2-1, with D tentatively TRBD1 or TRBD2 (6 bases each). Germline V gene data show CDR1 as LGHNA and CDR2 as YSLEER. CDR3 length: 18 residues. Deletions cut 0 bases from V and 4 bases from J, with 19 bases between. The CDR3 spells CASSQDTWYGGTYNEQFF. The CDR3 coding sequence is TGCGCCAGCAGCCAAGATACGTGGTACGGGGGCACATACAATGAGCAGTTCTTC.

This clone was detected once. V is TRBV19 and J is TRBJ2-7; D is unresolved. V lost 1 base, J lost 5 bases, and 15 bases lay in between. This CDR3 region has 15 residues. Per the germline V gene, CDR1 is LNHDA and CDR2 is SQIVND (reference sequence). The CDR3 spells CASSIAAYNSDEQYF. The CDR3 DNA sequence: TGTGCCAGTAGTATAGCGGCCTACAATTCCGACGAGCAGTACTTC.

The J gene is TRBJ2-5, the V gene TRBV4-3; 7 bases fit TRBD2. V trimming: 0 bases; J trimming: 5 bases; junction bases outside the gene matches: 12. This CDR3 comprises 17 residues. Germline-derived CDR1 and CDR2 are LGHNA and YSLEER. CDR3 nucleotides: TGCGCCAGCAGCCAAGAATTAGGCTGGGAGGGCGGGGAGACCCAGTACTTC. Encoded protein: CASSQELGWEGGETQYF.

This chain links TRBV6-5 with TRBJ1-3; TRBD1 is a possible D gene (5 bases). CDR1 is MNHEY, CDR2 SVGAGI, per germline. The CDR3 has 15 residues. V was trimmed by 6 bases and J by 4 bases, leaving 16 bases between them. CDR3 in amino acids: CASRPSGGMGNTIYF. The CDR3 DNA sequence: TGTGCCAGCAGGCCGAGCGGGGGGATGGGAAACACCATATATTTT.

The chain recombines TRBV4-3 with TRBJ1-5, with D possibly matching TRBD1 (5 bases). Germline V lookup: CDR1 LGHNA, CDR2 YSLEER. CDR3 length: 15 residues. V was pared by 0 bases and J by 2 bases, with 8 bases between. CDR3 protein: CASSQEGRGNQPQHF. The CDR3 bases are TGCGCCAGCAGCCAAGAGGGGCGAGGCAATCAGCCCCAGCATTTT.

The rearrangement links TRBV27 to TRBJ2-7; TRBD1 or TRBD2 may be the D gene (6 bases each). The germline V gene has CDR1 MNHEY and CDR2 SMNVEV (reference sequence). The CDR3 runs to 14 residues. Trimming removed 3 bases from V and 3 bases from J, with 12 bases in between. The CDR3 loop reads CASSFSGADYEQYF. The CDR3 DNA reads TGTGCCAGCAGTTTCTCGGGGGCGGACTACGAGCAGTACTTC.

The chain couples TRBV7-9 to TRBJ2-7; D is uncertain. This CDR3 contains 14 residues. Trimming pared 1 base from V and 3 bases from J, leaving 10 bases between. Germline CDR1 is SEHNR and CDR2 is FQNEAQ (reference sequence). In DNA form, the CDR3 reads TGTGCCAGCAGCTTAGTGTCTACCCACTACGAGCAGTACTTC. This encodes CASSLVSTHYEQYF.

The CDR3 here is CASSLSTSGTDTQYF. The CDR3 DNA sequence: TGCGCCAGCAGCTTGTCGACTAGCGGTACAGATACGCAGTATTTT. V is TRBV5-1 and J is TRBJ2-3, with 9 bases fitting TRBD2. CDR1 SGHRS and CDR2 YFSETQ come from the germline V gene. The CDR3 is made up of 15 amino acids. With 1 base clipped from V and 3 bases from J, the junction kept 3 bases outside the gene matches.

The rearrangement uses TRBV7-3 and TRBJ1-1; D is unclear. Germline V gives CDR1 SGHTA, CDR2 FQGTGA. V was cut by 2 bases and J by 4 bases, with 8 bases left in between. The CDR3 has 13 amino acids. The CDR3 reads CASSLQEGTEAFF. CDR3 nucleotide sequence: TGTGCCAGCAGCTTACAGGAAGGCACTGAAGCTTTCTTT. The whole variable domain, remainder taken from reference TRBV7-3 and TRBJ1-1, is GAGVSQTPSNKVTEKGKYVELRCDPISGHTALYWYRQSLGQGPEFLIYFQGTGAADDSGLPNDRFFAVRPEGSVSTLKIQRTERGDSAVYLCASSLQEGTEAFFGQGTRLTVV.

This clone is a singleton in its sample. The chain employs TRBV13 and TRBJ2-3; D not certain. Germline assignment: CDR1 PRHDT and CDR2 FYEKMQ (reference sequence). The ends were cut back, 0 bases at V and 7 bases at J, with 5 bases in the middle. There are 12 residues in the CDR3. The CDR3 region has the DNA TGTGCCAGCAGCTTAGGCCAGAATACGCAGTATTTT. Translation: CASSLGQNTQYF.

This rearrangement joins TRBV18 to TRBJ1-2; TRBD1 matches at 8 bases. Germline V gene lookup returns CDR1 KGHSH and CDR2 LQKENI. The CDR3 runs to 12 residues. The J segment lost 7 bases and the V segment lost 5 bases, leaving 3 bases of the junction unmatched. The CDR3 loop is CASSNQGAGYTF. The CDR3 nucleotides are TGTGCCAGCTCAAACCAGGGGGCTGGCTACACCTTC.

This chain uses TRBV4-2 with TRBJ2-7; D may be TRBD2 (6 bases). This CDR3 spans 14 amino acids. V lost 0 bases and J 3 bases, leaving 9 bases between the germline ends. The germline gives CDR1 LGHNA, CDR2 YNFKEQ. The chain's CDR3 is CASSQDRDFYEQYF. The CDR3, as DNA: TGTGCCAGCAGCCAAGACCGGGACTTCTACGAGCAGTACTTC.

CDR3 region: CASSVDDGRHNEQFF. The CDR3 DNA reads TGTGCCAGCAGCGTAGATGACGGGAGACACAATGAGCAGTTCTTC. The rearrangement links TRBV9 to TRBJ2-1, with D possibly being TRBD2 (6 bases). Germline V gene data show CDR1 as SGDLS and CDR2 as YYNGEE. The CDR3 is 15 amino acids. V gave up 0 bases and J gave up 5 bases, with 12 bases separating them.

The V and J genes are TRBV28 and TRBJ2-6, with 11 positions matching TRBD2. Germline CDR1 is MDHEN and CDR2 is SYDVKM. J gave up 0 bases and V 7 bases, and 5 bases lay outside the gene matches. This CDR3 has 17 amino acids. The DNA for the CDR3 is TGTGCCAGCACTCCCGGGACTAGCGGCTCTGGGGCCAACGTCCTGACTTTC. Its translation: CASTPGTSGSGANVLTF.

This chain uses TRBV9 with TRBJ1-2; D is possibly TRBD1 (5 bases). The CDR3 totals 16 residues. The germline V gene encodes CDR1 SGDLS and CDR2 YYNGEE. Trimming shortened V by 1 base and J by 2 bases, and 15 bases separated the two germline ends. CDR3 in amino acids: CASSVSGAGVNYGYTF. Here the CDR3 DNA reads TGTGCCAGCAGCGTAAGCGGGGCCGGGGTGAACTATGGCTACACCTTC.

This chain joins TRBV19 and TRBJ1-2; D is undetermined. V was trimmed by 3 bases and J by 5 bases, leaving 16 bases between them. Germline CDR1 LNHDA, CDR2 SQIVND (reference sequence). The CDR3 extends over 15 amino acids. Written as DNA, the CDR3 is TGTGCCAGTAGTATTCCCCCGGACGGAGCTTATGGCTACACCTTC. This sequence encodes CASSIPPDGAYGYTF.

Regarding this clone: At one of its ends the junction is not consistent with the germline gene, which may arise from a read error. The chain recombines TRBV5-4 with TRBJ1-5; D unclear. This CDR3 has 12 amino acids. Per germline, CDR1 SGHNT and CDR2 YYREEE (reference sequence). The CDR3 nucleotides are TGTGCCAGAAGCTTACGGAGGGAGCCCCAGCATTTT. This translates into CARSLRREPQHF.

The J gene is TRBJ1-3, the V gene TRBV6-5, with D unclear. V dropped 9 bases and J dropped 4 bases, with 19 bases sitting between them. This CDR3 has 15 residues. CDR1 MNHEY and CDR2 SVGAGI come from the germline V gene. In DNA form, the CDR3 reads TGTGCCAGTAGATATAATCGGGATAGCGGAAACACCATATATTTT. This encodes CASRYNRDSGNTIYF.

The rearrangement links TRBV19 to TRBJ2-2, with D possibly matching TRBD2 (6 bases). The CDR3 consists of 15 residues. V was cut by 6 bases and J by 3 bases, with 14 bases left in between. Looked up from germline, CDR1 is LNHDA and CDR2 is SQIVND (reference sequence). CDR3 nucleotide sequence: TGTGCCAGTAGGGTCCGACTAGAGTACACCGGGGAGCTGTTTTTT. This translates into CASRVRLEYTGELFF.

The CDR3 reads CASSRLGLDSYEQFF. Written as DNA, the CDR3 is TGCGCCAGCAGCCGTCTCGGGCTAGACTCCTATGAGCAGTTCTTC. The rearrangement joins TRBV4-1 to TRBJ2-1; D is undetermined. The CDR3 is 15 amino acids. Germline assignment: CDR1 MGHRA and CDR2 YSYEKL. The V end lost 4 bases, the J end lost 8 bases, and 18 bases lay between the germline ends.

A few counts support this clone. V gene TRBV9 combines with J gene TRBJ2-5; TRBD2 agrees at 10 bases. With V trimmed by 4 bases and J by 0 bases, 6 bases remained unmatched. The germline V gene encodes CDR1 SGDLS and CDR2 YYNGEE. The CDR3 contains 16 residues. CDR3 DNA sequence: TGTGCCAGCAGCCGCAATAGCGGGAGGTACCAAGAGACCCAGTACTTC. Its protein product is CASSRNSGRYQETQYF.

Here the CDR3 reads CASIPEVAGANVLTF. In DNA form, the CDR3 reads TGCGCCAGCATCCCGGAGGTGGCTGGGGCCAACGTCCTGACTTTC. The gene calls are TRBV10-2 and TRBJ2-6; a weak D match, TRBD2 (5 bases). CDR1 is WSHSY, CDR2 SAAADI, per germline. This CDR3 is 15 amino acids long. V gave up 7 bases and J gave up 2 bases, with 12 bases separating them.

This sequence joins TRBV6-1 and TRBJ2-1; the match to TRBD2 covers 8 bases. The V segment lost 0 bases and the J segment 7 bases; nucleotides outside the gene matches: 8. CDR1 and CDR2 (germline): MNHNS, SASEGT. The length of the CDR3 is 16 residues. The CDR3 DNA reads as TGTGCCAGCAGTGAAGCAGCGGGAGAGGGTTCGAATGAGCAGTTCTTC. Its protein product is CASSEAAGEGSNEQFF.

The V and J genes are TRBV6-1 and TRBJ1-5, with D possibly matching TRBD1 (5 bases). The germline V gene has CDR1 MNHNS and CDR2 SASEGT. This CDR3 is built from 13 residues. The V gene lost 3 bases and the J gene lost 3 bases, with 6 bases spanning the gap. The CDR3 DNA reads TGTGCCAGCAGTGACAGGGACAATCAGCCCCAGCATTTT. Translation gives CASSDRDNQPQHF.

CDR3 DNA sequence: TGTGCCATCTTAGCGGGACCATACAATGAGCAGTTCTTC. Its translation is CAILAGPYNEQFF. The V gene is TRBV28, the J gene TRBJ2-1, with 8 nucleotides matching TRBD2. The CDR3 spans 13 residues. Germline lookup yields CDR1 MDHEN and CDR2 SYDVKM. Unmatched junction bases numbered 6, after V lost 10 bases and J lost 4 bases.

This rearrangement joins TRBV11-3 to TRBJ2-7; D not resolved. Germline V gives CDR1 SGHNT, CDR2 YENEEA. V was trimmed by 5 bases and J by 5 bases, leaving 16 bases between them. The CDR3 loop spans 14 amino acids. The CDR3 DNA reads TGTGCCAGCAGCCCCTCGGGTCAACGAAACGAGCAGTACTTC. Translation: CASSPSGQRNEQYF.

The chain combines TRBV2 with TRBJ2-2; no firm D call. The V gene lost 6 bases and the J gene lost 5 bases, with 10 bases spanning the gap. Germline-derived CDR1 and CDR2 are SNHLY and FYNNEI. The CDR3 is 13 amino acids. The CDR3 DNA is TGTGCCAGCAGCCCATCCGGGACCGGGGAGCTGTTTTTT. As protein: CASSPSGTGELFF.